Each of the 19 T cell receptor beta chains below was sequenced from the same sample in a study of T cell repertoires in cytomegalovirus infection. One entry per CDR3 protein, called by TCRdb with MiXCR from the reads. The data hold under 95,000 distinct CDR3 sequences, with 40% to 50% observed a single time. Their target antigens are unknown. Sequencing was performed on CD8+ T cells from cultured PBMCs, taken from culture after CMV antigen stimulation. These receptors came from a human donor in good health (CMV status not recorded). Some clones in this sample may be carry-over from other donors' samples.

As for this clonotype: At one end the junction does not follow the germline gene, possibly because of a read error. CDR3 amino acids: CACSYWVTEQYF. CDR3 in DNA: TGTGCCTGCAGTTACTGGGTAACCGAGCAGTACTTC. J is TRBJ2-7 and V is TRBV6-6; D remains unclear. Germline V CDR1 and CDR2: MNHNY, SVGAGI (reference sequence). This CDR3 is built from 12 residues.

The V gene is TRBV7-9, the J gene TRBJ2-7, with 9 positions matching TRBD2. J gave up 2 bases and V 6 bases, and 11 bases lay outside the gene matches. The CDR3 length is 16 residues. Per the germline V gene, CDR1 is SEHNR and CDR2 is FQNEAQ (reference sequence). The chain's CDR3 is CASRRAGGHPPYEQYF. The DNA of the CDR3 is TGTGCCAGCAGAAGAGCGGGAGGTCACCCTCCCTACGAGCAGTACTTC.

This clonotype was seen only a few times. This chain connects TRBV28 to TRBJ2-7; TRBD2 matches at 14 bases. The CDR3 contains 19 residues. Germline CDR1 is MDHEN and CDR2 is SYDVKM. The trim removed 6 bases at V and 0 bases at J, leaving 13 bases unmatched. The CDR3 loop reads CASRTSGTSGSFLSYEQYF. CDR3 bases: TGTGCCAGCAGAACCTCCGGGACTAGCGGGAGTTTCCTCTCCTACGAGCAGTACTTC.

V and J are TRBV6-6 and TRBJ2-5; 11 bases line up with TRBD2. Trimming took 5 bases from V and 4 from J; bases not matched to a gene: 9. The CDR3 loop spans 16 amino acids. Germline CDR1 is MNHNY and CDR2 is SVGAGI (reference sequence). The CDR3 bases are TGTGCCAGCAGTCCCCGTAGCGGGGGGGCGATAGAGACCCAGTACTTC. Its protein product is CASSPRSGGAIETQYF.

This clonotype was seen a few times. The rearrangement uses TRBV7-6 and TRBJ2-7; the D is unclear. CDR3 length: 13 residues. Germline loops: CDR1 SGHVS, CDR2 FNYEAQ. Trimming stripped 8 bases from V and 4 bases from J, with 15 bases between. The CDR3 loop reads CASGPGAYYEQYF. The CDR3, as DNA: TGTGCCAGCGGCCCTGGAGCCTATTACGAGCAGTACTTC.

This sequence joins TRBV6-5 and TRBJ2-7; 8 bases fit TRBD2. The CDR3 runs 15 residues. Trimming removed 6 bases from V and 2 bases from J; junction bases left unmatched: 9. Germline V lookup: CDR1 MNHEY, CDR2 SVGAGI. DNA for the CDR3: TGTGCCAGCAGCCGGGGGGGGCAGGGGACCTACGAGCAGTACTTC. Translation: CASSRGGQGTYEQYF.

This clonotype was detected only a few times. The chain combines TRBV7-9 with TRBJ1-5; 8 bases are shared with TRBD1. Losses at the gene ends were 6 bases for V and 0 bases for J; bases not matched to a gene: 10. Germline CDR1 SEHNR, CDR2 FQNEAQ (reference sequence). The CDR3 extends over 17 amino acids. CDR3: CASSPGTGVYSNQPQHF. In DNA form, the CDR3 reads TGTGCCAGCAGTCCCGGGACAGGCGTCTATAGCAATCAGCCCCAGCATTTT.

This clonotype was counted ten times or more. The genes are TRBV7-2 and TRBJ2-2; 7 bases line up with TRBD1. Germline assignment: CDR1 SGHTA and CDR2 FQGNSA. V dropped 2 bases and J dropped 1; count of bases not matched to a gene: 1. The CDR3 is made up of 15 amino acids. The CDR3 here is CASSLRQGNTGELFF. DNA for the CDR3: TGTGCCAGCAGCTTAAGACAGGGGAACACCGGGGAGCTGTTTTTT.

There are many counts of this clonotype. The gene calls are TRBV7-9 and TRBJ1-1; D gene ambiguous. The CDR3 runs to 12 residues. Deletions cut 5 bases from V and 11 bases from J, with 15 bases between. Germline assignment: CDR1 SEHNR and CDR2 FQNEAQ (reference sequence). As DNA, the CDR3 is TGTGCCAGCAGCCCGCCGGGCAGTTTGGCTTTCTTT. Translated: CASSPPGSLAFF.

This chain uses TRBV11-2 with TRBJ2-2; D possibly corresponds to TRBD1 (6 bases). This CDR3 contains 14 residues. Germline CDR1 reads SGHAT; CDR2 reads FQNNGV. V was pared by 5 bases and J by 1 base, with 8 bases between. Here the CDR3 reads CASSQTGNTGELFF. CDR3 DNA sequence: TGTGCCAGCAGCCAGACAGGGAACACCGGGGAGCTGTTTTTT.

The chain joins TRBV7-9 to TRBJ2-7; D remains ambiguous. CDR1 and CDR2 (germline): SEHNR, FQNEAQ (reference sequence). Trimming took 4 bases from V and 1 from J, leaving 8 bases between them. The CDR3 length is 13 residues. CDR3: CASSSTSSYEQYF. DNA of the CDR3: TGTGCCAGCAGCTCGACATCTTCCTACGAGCAGTACTTC.

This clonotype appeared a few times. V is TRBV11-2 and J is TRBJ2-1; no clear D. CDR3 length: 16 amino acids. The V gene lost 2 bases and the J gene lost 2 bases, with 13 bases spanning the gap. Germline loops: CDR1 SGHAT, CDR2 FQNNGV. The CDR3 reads CASSLRSYGAYNEQFF. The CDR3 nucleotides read TGTGCCAGCAGCTTAAGGTCCTACGGAGCCTACAATGAGCAGTTCTTC.

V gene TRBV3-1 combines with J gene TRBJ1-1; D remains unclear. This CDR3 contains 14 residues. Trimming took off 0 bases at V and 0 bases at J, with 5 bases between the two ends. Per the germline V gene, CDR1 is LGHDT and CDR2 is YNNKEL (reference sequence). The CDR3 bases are TGTGCCAGCAGCCAAGATATAGTGAACACTGAAGCTTTCTTT. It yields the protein CASSQDIVNTEAFF.

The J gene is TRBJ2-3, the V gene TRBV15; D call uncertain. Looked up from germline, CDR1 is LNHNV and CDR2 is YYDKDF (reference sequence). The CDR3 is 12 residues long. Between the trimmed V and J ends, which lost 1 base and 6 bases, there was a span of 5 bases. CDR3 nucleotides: TGTGCCACCAGCAGAGCATACGATACGCAGTATTTT. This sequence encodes CATSRAYDTQYF.

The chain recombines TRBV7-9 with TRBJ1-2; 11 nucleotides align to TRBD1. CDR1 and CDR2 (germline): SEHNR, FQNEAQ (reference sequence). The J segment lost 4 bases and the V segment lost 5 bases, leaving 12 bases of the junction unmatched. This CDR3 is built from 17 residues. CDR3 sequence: CASSTRDRGFPTYGYTF. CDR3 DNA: TGTGCCAGCAGCACTCGGGACAGGGGGTTCCCAACCTATGGCTACACCTTC.

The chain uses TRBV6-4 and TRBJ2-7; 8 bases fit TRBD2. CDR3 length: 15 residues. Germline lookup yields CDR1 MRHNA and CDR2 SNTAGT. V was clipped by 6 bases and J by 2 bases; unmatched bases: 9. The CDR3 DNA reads TGTGCCAGCAGGGTGACTAGCGCGTCGCCCTACGAGCAGTACTTC. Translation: CASRVTSASPYEQYF.

This CDR3 is CATSISRQASYEQYF. Here the CDR3 DNA reads TGTGCCACCAGCATATCCCGACAGGCCTCCTACGAGCAGTACTTC. The rearrangement joins TRBV15 to TRBJ2-7; D possibly corresponds to TRBD1 (6 bases). This CDR3 region has 15 residues. Germline values: CDR1 LNHNV, CDR2 YYDKDF (reference sequence). The V end was cut by 4 bases, the J end by 0 bases, with 13 bases between.

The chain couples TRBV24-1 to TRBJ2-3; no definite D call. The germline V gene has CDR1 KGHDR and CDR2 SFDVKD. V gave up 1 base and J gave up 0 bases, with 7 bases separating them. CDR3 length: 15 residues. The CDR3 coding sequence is TGTGCCACCAGTGATTTCGCTGCTAGCACAGATACGCAGTATTTT. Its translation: CATSDFAASTDTQYF.

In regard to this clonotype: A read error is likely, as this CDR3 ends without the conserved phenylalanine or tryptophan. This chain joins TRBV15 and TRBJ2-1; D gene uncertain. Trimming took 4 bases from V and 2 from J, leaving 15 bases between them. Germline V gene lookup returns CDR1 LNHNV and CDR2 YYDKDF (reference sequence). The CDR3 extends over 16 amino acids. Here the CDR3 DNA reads TGTGCCACCAGCAAGGACGCCGCCCCAGCCTACAATGAGCAGTTCCTC. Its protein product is CATSKDAAPAYNEQFL.